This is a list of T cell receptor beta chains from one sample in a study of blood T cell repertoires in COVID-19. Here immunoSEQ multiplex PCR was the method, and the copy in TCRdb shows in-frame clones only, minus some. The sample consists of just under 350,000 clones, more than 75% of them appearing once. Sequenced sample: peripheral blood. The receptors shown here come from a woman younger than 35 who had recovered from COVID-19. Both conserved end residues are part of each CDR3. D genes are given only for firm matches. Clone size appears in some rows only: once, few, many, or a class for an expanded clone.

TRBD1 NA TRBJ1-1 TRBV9 CASSVGPGQGLGGEAFF TGTGCCAGCAGCGTAGGACCGGGACAGGGCTTGGGTGGTGAAGCTTTCTTT
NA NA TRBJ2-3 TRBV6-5 CASRGSGSRDTQYF TGTGCCAGCAGAGGGTCGGGGTCCAGAGATACGCAGTATTTT
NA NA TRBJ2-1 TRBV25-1 CASSAGVRYNEQFF TGTGCCAGCAGTGCCGGGGTGAGATACAATGAGCAGTTCTTC
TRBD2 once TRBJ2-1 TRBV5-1 CASSLVTSGAYNEQFF TGCGCCAGCAGCTTGGTTACTAGCGGGGCCTACAATGAGCAGTTCTTC
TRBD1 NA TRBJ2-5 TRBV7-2 CASSAGTGQETQYF TGTGCCAGCAGCGCCGGGACAGGGCAAGAGACCCAGTACTTC
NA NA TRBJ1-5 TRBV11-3 CASSLGGNNQPQHF TGTGCCAGCAGCTTGGGAGGGAACAATCAGCCCCAGCATTTT
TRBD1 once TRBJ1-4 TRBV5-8 CASSLDFGTGGRDRDEKLFF TGTGCCAGCAGCTTGGATTTTGGGACAGGGGGCCGAGATCGTGATGAAAAACTGTTTTTT
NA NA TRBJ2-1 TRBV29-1 CSARRQQSYNEQFF TGCAGCGCCCGACGACAACAGTCCTACAATGAGCAGTTCTTC
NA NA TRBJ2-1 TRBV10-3 CAINEDSGLGQFF TGTGCCATCAACGAGGACAGTGGGCTCGGGCAGTTCTTC
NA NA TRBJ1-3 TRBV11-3 CASKTGNTIYF TGTGCCAGCAAGACAGGAAACACCATATATTTT
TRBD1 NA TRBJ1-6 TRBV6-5 CASSYGTAKNNSPLHF TGTGCCAGCAGTTACGGGACAGCAAAGAATAATTCACCCCTCCACTTT
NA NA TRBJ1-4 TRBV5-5 CASSSHPGNEKLFF TGTGCCAGCAGCTCCCATCCGGGGAATGAAAAACTGTTTTTT
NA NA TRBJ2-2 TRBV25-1 CASSESGAGIYTGELFF TGTGCCAGCAGTGAAAGCGGTGCCGGCATATACACCGGGGAGCTGTTTTTT
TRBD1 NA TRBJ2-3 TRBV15 CATSRDRKSTDTQYF TGTGCCACCAGCAGGGACAGGAAGAGCACAGATACGCAGTATTTT
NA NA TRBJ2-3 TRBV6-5 CASSRLEGRTDTQYF TGTGCCAGCAGCAGACTGGAGGGCCGGACAGATACGCAGTATTTT
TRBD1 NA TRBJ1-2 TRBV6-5 CASSYDGTGGTYGYTF TGTGCCAGCAGTTACGACGGGACAGGGGGCACCTATGGCTACACCTTC
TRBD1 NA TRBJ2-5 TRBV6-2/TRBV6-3 CASSYSDRGSQYF TGTGCCAGCAGTTACAGTGACAGGGGGTCCCAGTACTTC
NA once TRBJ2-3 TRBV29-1 CSTNTDTQYF TGCAGCACTAACACAGATACGCAGTATTTT
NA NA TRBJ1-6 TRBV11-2 CASSISPWPLHF TGTGCCAGCAGTATCAGTCCTTGGCCCCTCCACTTT
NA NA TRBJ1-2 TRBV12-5 CASGFGQPFYGYTF TGTGCTAGTGGCTTCGGACAGCCGTTCTATGGCTACACCTTC
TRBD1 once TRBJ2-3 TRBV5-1 CASSLEGQGAADTQYF TGCGCCAGCAGCTTGGAGGGACAGGGGGCTGCTGATACGCAGTATTTT
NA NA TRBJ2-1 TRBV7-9 CASSPRNEQFF TGTGCCAGCAGCCCCCGCAATGAGCAGTTCTTC
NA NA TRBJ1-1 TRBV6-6 CASSYSGQEAFF TGTGCCAGCAGTTACTCCGGACAGGAAGCTTTCTTT
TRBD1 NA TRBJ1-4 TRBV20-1 CSASSNRGGEKLFF TGCAGTGCCAGTTCTAACAGGGGCGGCGAAAAACTGTTTTTT
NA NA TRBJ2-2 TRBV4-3 CASSLRGGAGGELFF TGCGCCAGCAGCCTAAGGGGGGGCGCAGGCGGGGAGCTGTTTTTT
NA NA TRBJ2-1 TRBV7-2 CASSLRAGRTYNEQFF TGTGCCAGCAGCTTACGGGCGGGGCGGACCTACAATGAGCAGTTCTTC
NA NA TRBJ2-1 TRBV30 CAWRSAGLSYNEQFF TGTGCCTGGAGATCAGCGGGTCTTTCCTACAATGAGCAGTTCTTC
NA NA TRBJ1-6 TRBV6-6 CASSYGYRSSNSPLHF TGTGCCAGCAGTTACGGTTACAGATCATCCAATTCACCCCTCCACTTT
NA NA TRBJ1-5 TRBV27 CASNRAGPNQPQHF TGTGCCAGCAACCGAGCAGGGCCCAATCAGCCCCAGCATTTT
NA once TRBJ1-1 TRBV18 CASSPGTGEGNTEAFF TGTGCCAGCTCACCAGGTACTGGGGAGGGCAACACTGAAGCTTTCTTT
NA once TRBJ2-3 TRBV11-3 CASSLVGGKSDTQYF TGTGCCAGCAGCTTAGTGGGGGGAAAGTCAGATACGCAGTATTTT